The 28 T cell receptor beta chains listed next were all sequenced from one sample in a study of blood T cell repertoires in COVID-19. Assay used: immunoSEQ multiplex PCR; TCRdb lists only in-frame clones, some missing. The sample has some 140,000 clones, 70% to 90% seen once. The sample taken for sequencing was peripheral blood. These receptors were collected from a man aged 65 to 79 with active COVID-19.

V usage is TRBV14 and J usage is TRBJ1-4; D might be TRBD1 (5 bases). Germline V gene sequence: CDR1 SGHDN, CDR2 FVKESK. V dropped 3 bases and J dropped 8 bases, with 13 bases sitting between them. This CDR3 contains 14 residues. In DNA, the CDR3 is TGTGCCAGCAGCCAGCCAGGGTTGGAGGAAAAACTGTTTTTT. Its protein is CASSQPGLEEKLFF. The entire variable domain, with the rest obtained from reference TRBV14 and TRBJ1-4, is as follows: EAGVTQFPSHSVIEKGQTVTLRCDPISGHDNLYWYRRVMGKEIKFLLHFVKESKQDESGMPNNRFLAERTGGTYSTLKVQPAELEDSGVYFCASSQPGLEEKLFFGSGTQLSVL.

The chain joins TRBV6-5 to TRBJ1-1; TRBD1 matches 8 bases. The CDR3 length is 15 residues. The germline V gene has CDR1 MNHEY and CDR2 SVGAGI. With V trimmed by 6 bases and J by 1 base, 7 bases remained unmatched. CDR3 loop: CASRKLDRGNTEAFF. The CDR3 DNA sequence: TGTGCCAGCAGAAAACTCGACAGGGGGAACACTGAAGCTTTCTTT.

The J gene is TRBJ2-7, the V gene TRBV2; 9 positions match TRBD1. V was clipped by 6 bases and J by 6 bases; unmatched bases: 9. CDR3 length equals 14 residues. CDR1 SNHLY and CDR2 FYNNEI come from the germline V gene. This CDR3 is CASSTDRGLFEQYF. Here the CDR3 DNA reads TGTGCCAGCAGCACGGACAGGGGATTATTCGAGCAGTACTTC.

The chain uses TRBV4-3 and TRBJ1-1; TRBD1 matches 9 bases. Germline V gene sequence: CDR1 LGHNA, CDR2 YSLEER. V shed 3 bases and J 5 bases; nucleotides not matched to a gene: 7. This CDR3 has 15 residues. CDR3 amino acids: CASSQGTGRRTEAFF. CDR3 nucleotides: TGCGCCAGCAGCCAGGGGACAGGGAGAAGAACTGAAGCTTTCTTT.

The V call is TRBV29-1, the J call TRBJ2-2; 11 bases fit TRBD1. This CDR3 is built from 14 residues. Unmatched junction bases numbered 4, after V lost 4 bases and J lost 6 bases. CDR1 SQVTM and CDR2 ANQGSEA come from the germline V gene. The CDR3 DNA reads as TGCAGCGTTGGGACAGGGGGCTTCCCCGGGGAGCTGTTTTTT. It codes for CSVGTGGFPGELFF.

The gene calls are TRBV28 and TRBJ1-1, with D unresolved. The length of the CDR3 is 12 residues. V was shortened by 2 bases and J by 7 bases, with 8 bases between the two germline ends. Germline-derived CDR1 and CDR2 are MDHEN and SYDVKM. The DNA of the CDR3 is TGTGCCAGCAGTTTACGTGCCAGTGAAGCTTTCTTT. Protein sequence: CASSLRASEAFF.

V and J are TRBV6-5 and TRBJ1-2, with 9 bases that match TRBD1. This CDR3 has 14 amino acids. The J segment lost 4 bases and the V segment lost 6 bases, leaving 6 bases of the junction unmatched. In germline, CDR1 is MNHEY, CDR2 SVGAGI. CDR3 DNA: TGTGCCAGCAGCCCCGGGACAGGGCGCTATGGCTACACCTTC. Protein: CASSPGTGRYGYTF.

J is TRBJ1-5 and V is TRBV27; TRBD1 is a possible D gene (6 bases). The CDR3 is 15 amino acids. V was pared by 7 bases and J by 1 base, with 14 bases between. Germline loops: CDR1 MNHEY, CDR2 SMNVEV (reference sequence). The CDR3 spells CASMRGGGSNQPQHF. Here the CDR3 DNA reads TGTGCCAGCATGCGGGGGGGCGGAAGCAATCAGCCCCAGCATTTT.

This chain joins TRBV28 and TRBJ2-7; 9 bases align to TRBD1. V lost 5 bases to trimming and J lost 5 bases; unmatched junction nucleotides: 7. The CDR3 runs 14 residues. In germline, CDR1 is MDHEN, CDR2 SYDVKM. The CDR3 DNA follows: TGTGCCAGCAGTGCACAGGGGGCTTTAAACGAGCAGTACTTC. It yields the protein CASSAQGALNEQYF.

The CDR3 DNA sequence: TGCGCCAGCAGCCAATTAGTCTCAGAAAAACTGTTTTTT. Its translation: CASSQLVSEKLFF. The J gene is TRBJ1-4, the V gene TRBV4-1; D not certain. Germline V gene sequence: CDR1 MGHRA, CDR2 YSYEKL. Trimming left V 2 bases short and J 8 bases short, with 9 bases between. The CDR3 extends over 13 amino acids.

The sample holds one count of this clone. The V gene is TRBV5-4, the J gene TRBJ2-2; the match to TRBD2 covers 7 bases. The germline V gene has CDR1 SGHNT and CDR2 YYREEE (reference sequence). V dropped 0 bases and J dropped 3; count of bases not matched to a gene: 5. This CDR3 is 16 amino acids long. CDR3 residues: CASSLGRGMDTGELFF. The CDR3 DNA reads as TGTGCCAGCAGCTTGGGGCGGGGGATGGACACCGGGGAGCTGTTTTTT. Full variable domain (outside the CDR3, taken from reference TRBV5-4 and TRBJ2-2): ETGVTQSPTHLIKTRGQQVTLRCSSQSGHNTVSWYQQALGQGPQFIFQYYREEENGRGNFPPRFSGLQFPNYSSELNVNALELDDSALYLCASSLGRGMDTGELFFGEGSRLTVL.

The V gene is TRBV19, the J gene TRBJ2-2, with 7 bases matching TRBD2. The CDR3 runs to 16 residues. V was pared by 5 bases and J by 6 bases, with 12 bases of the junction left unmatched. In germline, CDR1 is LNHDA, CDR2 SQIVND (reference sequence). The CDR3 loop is CASSGEGREFSGELFF. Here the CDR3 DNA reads TGTGCCAGTAGTGGGGAGGGGCGGGAGTTTTCCGGGGAGCTGTTTTTT.

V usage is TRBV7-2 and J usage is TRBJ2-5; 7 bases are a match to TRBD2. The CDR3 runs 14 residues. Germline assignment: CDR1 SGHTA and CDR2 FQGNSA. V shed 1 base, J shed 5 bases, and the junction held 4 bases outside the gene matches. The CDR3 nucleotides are TGTGCCAGCAGCTTAGGAGGGAGGGGCGAGACCCAGTACTTC. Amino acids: CASSLGGRGETQYF.

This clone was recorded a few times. The CDR3 DNA is TGTGCCAGCAGTTACCCGAGGGTTGGGACTGAAGCTTTCTTT. As protein: CASSYPRVGTEAFF. J is TRBJ1-1 and V is TRBV6-2 or TRBV6-3, with D unresolved. The length of the CDR3 is 14 residues. Trimming removed 2 bases from V and 5 bases from J, with 12 bases in between. Germline lookup yields CDR1 MNHEY and CDR2 SVGEGT.

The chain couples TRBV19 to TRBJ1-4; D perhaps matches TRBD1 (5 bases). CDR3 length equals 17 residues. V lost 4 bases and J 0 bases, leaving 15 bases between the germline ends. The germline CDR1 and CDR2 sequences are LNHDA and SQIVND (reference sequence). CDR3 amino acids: CASSSGGVVSTNEKLFF. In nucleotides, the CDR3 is TGTGCCAGTAGTAGCGGGGGGGTAGTATCAACTAATGAAAAACTGTTTTTT.

The CDR3 sequence is CAWSVPGRSGELFF. CDR3 in DNA: TGTGCCTGGAGTGTCCCCGGGAGAAGTGGGGAGCTGTTTTTT. The chain joins TRBV30 to TRBJ2-2, with D possibly being TRBD2 (6 bases). Germline-derived CDR1 and CDR2 are GTSNPN and SVGIG (reference sequence). This CDR3 spans 14 amino acids. Trimming stripped 0 bases from V and 8 bases from J, with 13 bases between.

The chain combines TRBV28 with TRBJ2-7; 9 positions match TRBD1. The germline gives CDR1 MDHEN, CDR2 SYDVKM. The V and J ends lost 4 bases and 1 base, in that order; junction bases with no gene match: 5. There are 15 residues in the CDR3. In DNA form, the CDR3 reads TGTGCCAGCAGTTCGGACAGGGGTCCTTCCTACGAGCAGTACTTC. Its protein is CASSSDRGPSYEQYF. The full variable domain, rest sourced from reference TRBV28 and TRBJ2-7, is DVKVTQSSRYLVKRTGEKVFLECVQDMDHENMFWYRQDPGLGLRLIYFSYDVKMKEKGDIPEGYSVSREKKERFSLILESASTNQTSMYLCASSSDRGPSYEQYFGPGTRLTVT.

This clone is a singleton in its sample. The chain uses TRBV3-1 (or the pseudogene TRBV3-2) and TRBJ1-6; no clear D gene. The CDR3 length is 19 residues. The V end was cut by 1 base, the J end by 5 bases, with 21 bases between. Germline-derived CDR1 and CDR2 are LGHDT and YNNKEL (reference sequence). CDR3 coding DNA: TGTGCCAGCAGCCAAGTAGGTGCAAGGTCTTCGGGAAATAATTCACCCCTCCACTTT. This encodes CASSQVGARSSGNNSPLHF.

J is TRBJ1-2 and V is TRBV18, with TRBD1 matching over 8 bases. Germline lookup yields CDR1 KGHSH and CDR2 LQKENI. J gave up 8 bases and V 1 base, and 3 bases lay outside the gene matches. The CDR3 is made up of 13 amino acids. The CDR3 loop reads CASSPQTGEGYTF. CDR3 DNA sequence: TGTGCCAGCTCACCACAGACAGGGGAAGGCTACACCTTC.

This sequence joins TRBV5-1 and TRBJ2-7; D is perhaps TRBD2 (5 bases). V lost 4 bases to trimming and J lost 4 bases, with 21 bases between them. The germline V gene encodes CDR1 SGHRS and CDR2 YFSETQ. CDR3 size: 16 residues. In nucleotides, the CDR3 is TGCGCCAGCAGCCCCAGACGGGATCGCCCTTCTTACGAGCAGTACTTC. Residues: CASSPRRDRPSYEQYF. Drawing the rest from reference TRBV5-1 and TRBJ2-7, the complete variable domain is KAGVTQTPRYLIKTRGQQVTLSCSPISGHRSVSWYQQTPGQGLQFLFEYFSETQRNKGNFPGRFSGRQFSNSRSEMNVSTLELGDSALYLCASSPRRDRPSYEQYFGPGTRLTVT.

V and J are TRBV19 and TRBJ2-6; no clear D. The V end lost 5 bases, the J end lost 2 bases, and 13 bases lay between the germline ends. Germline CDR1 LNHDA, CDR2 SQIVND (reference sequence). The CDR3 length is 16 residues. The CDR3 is CASSDLWATGANVLTF. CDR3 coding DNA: TGTGCCAGTAGTGACCTATGGGCGACTGGGGCCAACGTCCTGACTTTC.

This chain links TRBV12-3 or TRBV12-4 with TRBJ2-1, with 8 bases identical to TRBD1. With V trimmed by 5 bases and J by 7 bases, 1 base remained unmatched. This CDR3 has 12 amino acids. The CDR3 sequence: CASSRQGNEQFF. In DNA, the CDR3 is TGTGCCAGCAGTCGACAGGGGAATGAGCAGTTCTTC.

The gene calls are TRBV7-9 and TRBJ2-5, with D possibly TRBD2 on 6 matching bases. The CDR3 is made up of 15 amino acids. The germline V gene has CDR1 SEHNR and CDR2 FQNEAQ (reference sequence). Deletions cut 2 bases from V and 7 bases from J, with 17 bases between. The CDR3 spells CASSLWVGPGGTQYF. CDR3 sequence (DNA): TGTGCCAGCAGCTTATGGGTAGGGCCCGGGGGGACCCAGTACTTC. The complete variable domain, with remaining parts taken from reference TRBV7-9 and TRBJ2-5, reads DTGVSQNPRHKITKRGQNVTFRCDPISEHNRLYWYRQTLGQGPEFLTYFQNEAQLEKSRLLSDRFSAERPKGSFSTLEIQRTEQGDSAMYLCASSLWVGPGGTQYFGPGTRLLVL.

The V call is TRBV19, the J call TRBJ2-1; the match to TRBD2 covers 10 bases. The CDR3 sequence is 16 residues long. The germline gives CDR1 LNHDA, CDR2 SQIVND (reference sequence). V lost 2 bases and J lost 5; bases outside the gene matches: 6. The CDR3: CASSISSGRTNNEQFF. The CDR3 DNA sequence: TGTGCCAGTAGTATAAGTAGCGGGAGGACCAACAATGAGCAGTTCTTC.

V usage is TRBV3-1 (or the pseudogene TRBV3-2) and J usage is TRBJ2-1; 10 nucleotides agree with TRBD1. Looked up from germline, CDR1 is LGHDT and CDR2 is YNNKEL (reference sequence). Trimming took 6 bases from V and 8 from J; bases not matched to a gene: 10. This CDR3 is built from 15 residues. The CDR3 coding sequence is TGTGCCAGCAGTCCATGGACAGGGGGTATCGATGAGCAGTTCTTC. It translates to CASSPWTGGIDEQFF.

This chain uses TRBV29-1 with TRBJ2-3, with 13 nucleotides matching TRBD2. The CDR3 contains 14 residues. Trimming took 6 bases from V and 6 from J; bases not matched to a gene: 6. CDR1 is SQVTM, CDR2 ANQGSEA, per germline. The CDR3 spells CSVRLAGGPDTQYF. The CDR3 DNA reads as TGCAGCGTCAGACTAGCGGGAGGCCCGGATACGCAGTATTTT.

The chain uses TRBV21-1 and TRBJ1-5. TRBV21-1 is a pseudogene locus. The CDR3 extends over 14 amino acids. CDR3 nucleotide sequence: TGTGCCAGCAGCAAAGCGCTCCCGGATCAGCCCCAGCATTTT. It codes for CASSKALPDQPQHF.

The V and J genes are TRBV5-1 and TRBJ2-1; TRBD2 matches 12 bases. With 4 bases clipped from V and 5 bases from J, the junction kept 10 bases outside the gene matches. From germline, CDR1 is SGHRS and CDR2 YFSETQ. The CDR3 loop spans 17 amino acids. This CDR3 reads CASSLASGRAMDNEQFF. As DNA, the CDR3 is TGCGCCAGCAGCCTCGCTAGCGGGAGGGCTATGGACAATGAGCAGTTCTTC.